The 29 T cell receptor beta chains given below trace back to one sample, sequenced in a study of shared clonotypes between healthy human individuals. Profiling relied on immunoSEQ multiplex PCR, and the TCRdb table lists in-frame clones only, not all of them. Of some 2 million clones in the sample, approximately 94% were seen once. Naive CD8 cells lacked CD45RO, underwent positive selection for CCR7 and left out terminally differentiated effector memory CD45RA+ cells. Specimen: naive CD8+ T cells sorted from blood. These receptors were collected from a man aged 18 to 29 in good health.

The chain joins TRBV30 to TRBJ2-5; 7 bases map to TRBD2. This CDR3 comprises 18 residues. Germline V gives CDR1 GTSNPN, CDR2 SVGIG (reference sequence). V lost 0 bases, J lost 5 bases, and 18 bases stayed unmatched. CDR3 nucleotide sequence: TGTGCCTGGAGTGTTGGGGCTGACGGTAGCGGGTTGGGGGAGACCCAGTACTTC. This sequence encodes CAWSVGADGSGLGETQYF.

This sequence joins TRBV7-9 and TRBJ2-1; D remains unclear. The CDR3 runs to 14 residues. CDR1 and CDR2 (germline): SEHNR, FQNEAQ (reference sequence). The germline V and J ends were trimmed by 1 base and 1 base, with 5 bases remaining between them. The DNA for the CDR3 is TGTGCCAGCAGCTTAGAGTGGTCCTACAATGAGCAGTTCTTC. Protein sequence: CASSLEWSYNEQFF.

The gene calls are TRBV30 and TRBJ2-7; D might be TRBD2 (5 bases). V was cut by 2 bases and J by 7 bases, with 9 bases left in between. CDR1 and CDR2 (germline): GTSNPN, SVGIG (reference sequence). The CDR3 totals 11 residues. The CDR3 nucleotides are TGTGCCTGGAGTTCTCCGGGGGAGCAGTACTTC. Protein: CAWSSPGEQYF.

This clone was found once. The chain employs TRBV4-3 and TRBJ2-3; TRBD2 matches at 8 bases. Germline CDR1 LGHNA, CDR2 YSLEER. Trimming took 4 bases from V and 4 from J; bases not matched to a gene: 16. The CDR3 loop spans 18 amino acids. CDR3 in amino acids: CASSLKFGGEGLSDTQYF. The CDR3 DNA reads as TGCGCCAGCAGCCTCAAATTCGGGGGGGAGGGCCTTTCAGATACGCAGTATTTT.

The chain carries TRBV28 and TRBJ2-3; weak D call: TRBD1 (5 bases). Deletions cut 7 bases from V and 3 bases from J, with 14 bases between. The CDR3 has 14 amino acids. CDR1 and CDR2 (germline): MDHEN, SYDVKM. CDR3 sequence (DNA): TGTGCCAGCAAACCGGCAGGGCTGACAGATACGCAGTATTTT. Amino acid sequence: CASKPAGLTDTQYF. The full variable domain, completed using reference TRBV28 and TRBJ2-3, is DVKVTQSSRYLVKRTGEKVFLECVQDMDHENMFWYRQDPGLGLRLIYFSYDVKMKEKGDIPEGYSVSREKKERFSLILESASTNQTSMYLCASKPAGLTDTQYFGPGTRLTVL.

Concerning this clone itself: The sample carries other DNA sequences with the same CDR3. The gene calls are TRBV14 and TRBJ1-2; D is unclear. The CDR3 length is 13 residues. V shed 1 base and J shed 5 bases, with 8 bases lying between them. In germline, CDR1 is SGHDN, CDR2 FVKESK. The CDR3 DNA reads as TGTGCCAGCAGCCAAGGAACCTTTTATGGCTACACCTTC. It codes for CASSQGTFYGYTF.

The DNA of the CDR3 is TGTGCCAGCAGTTTGACAGGGTGGACAGATACGCAGTATTTT. This translates into CASSLTGWTDTQYF. V gene TRBV6-5 combines with J gene TRBJ2-3; TRBD1 matches at 7 bases. Germline lookup yields CDR1 MNHEY and CDR2 SVGAGI. The CDR3 is 14 amino acids. The V and J ends lost 4 bases and 3 bases, in that order; junction bases with no gene match: 4.

On this clone: Within the sample, other DNA sequences also encode this same CDR3. V usage is TRBV7-6 and J usage is TRBJ2-1; D ambiguous. The germline V gene encodes CDR1 SGHVS and CDR2 FNYEAQ. The length of the CDR3 is 13 residues. V gave up 1 base and J gave up 4 bases, with 5 bases separating them. The CDR3 bases are TGTGCCAGCAGCTTAGAACTATACAATGAGCAGTTCTTC. It translates to CASSLELYNEQFF.

The chain links TRBV27 to TRBJ2-4; D may be TRBD1 (6 bases). The CDR3 covers 13 residues. Deletions cut 6 bases from V and 4 bases from J, with 10 bases between. Germline CDR1 and CDR2: MNHEY and SMNVEV (reference sequence). Here the CDR3 reads CASRPDSKNIQYF. Written as DNA, the CDR3 is TGTGCCAGCAGGCCGGACAGTAAAAACATTCAGTACTTC.

This chain uses TRBV5-8 with TRBJ2-1; 9 bases map to TRBD2. CDR1 is SGHTS and CDR2 is YDEGEE in the germline V gene. The length of the CDR3 is 16 residues. V shed 2 bases, J shed 8 bases, and the junction held 11 bases outside the gene matches. The CDR3 sequence: CASSLMGGGAFDEQFF. Written as DNA, the CDR3 is TGTGCCAGCAGCTTAATGGGCGGGGGGGCTTTCGATGAGCAGTTCTTC.

This clone was recorded a few times. The rearrangement joins TRBV13 to TRBJ2-7; D remains unclear. V lost 5 bases, J lost 2 bases, and 7 bases lay in between. This CDR3 region has 12 residues. Germline V gene sequence: CDR1 PRHDT, CDR2 FYEKMQ (reference sequence). The CDR3: CASSTFPYEQYF. CDR3 in DNA: TGTGCCAGCAGCACCTTTCCCTACGAGCAGTACTTC.

The chain joins TRBV13 to TRBJ1-1; D may be TRBD1 (5 bases). The CDR3 length is 17 residues. Germline CDR1 reads PRHDT; CDR2 reads FYEKMQ (reference sequence). The V end was cut by 0 bases, the J end by 0 bases, with 14 bases between. The CDR3 nucleotides are TGTGCCAGCAGCTTAGGCCTGACAGACACACTGAACACTGAAGCTTTCTTT. As protein: CASSLGLTDTLNTEAFF.

The genes are TRBV7-5 and TRBJ2-5; the listed D gene, TRBD2, was not tested against the DNA. TRBJ2-7 matches the DNA end more closely, so the J call is doubtful. TRBV7-5 corresponds to a pseudogene. This CDR3 has 12 residues. CDR3 coding DNA: TGTGCCAGCAGCTACGAAAACTACGAGCAGTACTTC. This gives the protein CASSYENYEQYF.

Details on this clone: Other DNA sequences in this specimen translate into the identical CDR3. The chain is built from TRBV27 and TRBJ2-7; 9 bases are shared with TRBD2. The CDR3 consists of 14 residues. Germline trimming cut 3 bases from V and 1 base from J; bases unmatched to any gene: 1. Germline V gene lookup returns CDR1 MNHEY and CDR2 SMNVEV (reference sequence). CDR3 coding DNA: TGTGCCAGCAGTTTCACTAGCGGGTCCTACGAGCAGTACTTC. It codes for CASSFTSGSYEQYF.

The chain uses TRBV5-6 and TRBJ1-1; a possible D gene is TRBD1 (5 bases). Trimming shortened V by 2 bases and J by 4 bases, and 15 bases separated the two germline ends. Germline CDR1 reads SGHDT; CDR2 reads YYEEEE. The CDR3 contains 15 residues. As DNA, the CDR3 is TGTGCCAGCAGCTTTTTTCAGGGCGTACGCACTGAAGCTTTCTTT. It specifies CASSFFQGVRTEAFF.

The chain combines TRBV27 with TRBJ2-3; 12 positions agree with TRBD2. The CDR3 runs 18 residues. The germline gives CDR1 MNHEY, CDR2 SMNVEV (reference sequence). The V segment lost 4 bases and the J segment 0 bases; nucleotides outside the gene matches: 8. CDR3 DNA sequence: TGTGCCAGCAGTTCGACTAGCGGGGGCGACCCTAGCACAGATACGCAGTATTTT. Amino acid sequence: CASSSTSGGDPSTDTQYF.

V and J are TRBV27 and TRBJ2-2; TRBD2 agrees at 8 bases. The CDR3 runs to 16 residues. The V gene's germline CDR1 is MNHEY and CDR2 SMNVEV (reference sequence). Trimming took 3 bases from V and 0 from J; bases not matched to a gene: 3. This chain's CDR3 is CASSLVAGSNTGELFF. DNA of the CDR3: TGTGCCAGCAGTTTGGTAGCGGGATCGAACACCGGGGAGCTGTTTTTT.

The chain has TRBV7-2 and TRBJ2-7, with 10 positions matching TRBD1. The CDR3 totals 15 residues. The J segment lost 5 bases and the V segment lost 4 bases, leaving 8 bases of the junction unmatched. Germline loops: CDR1 SGHTA, CDR2 FQGNSA. In nucleotides, the CDR3 is TGTGCCAGCAGCTCGACCGGGACAGGGGTTCACGAGCAGTACTTC. Its translation is CASSSTGTGVHEQYF. The full variable domain, completed using reference TRBV7-2 and TRBJ2-7, is GAGVSQSPSNKVTEKGKDVELRCDPISGHTALYWYRQSLGQGLEFLIYFQGNSAPDKSGLPSDRFSAERTGGSVSTLTIQRTQQEDSAVYLCASSSTGTGVHEQYFGPGTRLTVT.

CDR3: CASSMREYSNQPQHF. Written as DNA, the CDR3 is TGTGCCAGTAGTATGAGGGAGTATAGCAATCAGCCCCAGCATTTT. This chain connects TRBV19 to TRBJ1-5; D remains ambiguous. The CDR3 spans 15 residues. V lost 3 bases, J lost 0 bases, and 9 bases lay in between. CDR1 LNHDA and CDR2 SQIVND come from the germline V gene (reference sequence).

V gene TRBV6-1 combines with J gene TRBJ2-7; 9 bases align to TRBD1. Looked up from germline, CDR1 is MNHNS and CDR2 is SASEGT. The CDR3 has 15 residues. The V gene end was trimmed by 8 bases and the J gene end by 3 bases; junction bases not matched to a gene: 11. CDR3: CASPAVGQGNYEQYF. The CDR3 DNA sequence: TGTGCCAGCCCGGCGGTGGGACAGGGTAACTACGAGCAGTACTTC.

The V gene is TRBV30, the J gene TRBJ2-3; D unclear. Germline lookup yields CDR1 GTSNPN and CDR2 SVGIG (reference sequence). Trimming stripped 0 bases from V and 5 bases from J, with 15 bases between. This CDR3 spans 15 amino acids. The CDR3 loop reads CAWSVSTLSGDTQYF. DNA of the CDR3: TGTGCCTGGAGTGTATCGACCTTAAGTGGAGATACGCAGTATTTT.

This chain links TRBV28 with TRBJ2-3; D not resolved. The CDR3 sequence is 17 residues long. Germline loops: CDR1 MDHEN, CDR2 SYDVKM. The V and J ends lost 1 base and 0 bases respectively, with 14 bases between them. CDR3 protein: CASSLSTRISSTDTQYF. The CDR3 DNA reads as TGTGCCAGCAGTTTATCAACGAGGATTTCTAGCACAGATACGCAGTATTTT.

The chain links TRBV6-5 to TRBJ2-7, with D maybe TRBD1 (6 bases). This CDR3 is built from 15 residues. Trimming cost V 2 bases and J 0 bases, with 11 bases left between them. Germline CDR1 MNHEY, CDR2 SVGAGI. The CDR3 spells CASSYQTGSSYEQYF. The CDR3 DNA reads as TGTGCCAGCAGTTACCAAACAGGGAGCTCCTACGAGCAGTACTTC.

This clone is a singleton in its sample. The chain links TRBV10-2 to TRBJ1-1; D is undetermined. Germline loops: CDR1 WSHSY, CDR2 SAAADI. The CDR3 is 12 amino acids. Trimming stripped 7 bases from V and 5 bases from J, with 11 bases between. Here the CDR3 DNA reads TGCGCCAGCATGGCCGGGAATACTGAAGCTTTCTTT. Translation: CASMAGNTEAFF.

Turning to this clone: This sample includes further DNA sequences coding for the same CDR3. The chain joins TRBV27 to TRBJ2-7, with D tentatively TRBD2 (6 bases). Germline V gene sequence: CDR1 MNHEY, CDR2 SMNVEV (reference sequence). This CDR3 comprises 12 residues. V lost 4 bases to trimming and J lost 6 bases, with 10 bases between them. CDR3 protein: CASSSLGGEQYF. Here the CDR3 DNA reads TGTGCCAGCAGTTCACTGGGGGGCGAGCAGTACTTC.

About this clone itself: In the same sample, other DNA sequences code for this CDR3. The chain carries TRBV7-8 and TRBJ2-7, with 7 bases that match TRBD1. The V gene's germline CDR1 is SGHVS and CDR2 FQNEAQ. V gave up 1 base and J gave up 4 bases; unmatched junction bases: 4. The CDR3 is made up of 14 amino acids. This CDR3 reads CASSLGQGAYEQYF. CDR3 bases: TGTGCCAGCAGCTTAGGACAGGGCGCTTACGAGCAGTACTTC.

The rearrangement links TRBV28 to TRBJ2-7; the D is unclear. The CDR3 spans 15 residues. CDR1 is MDHEN, CDR2 SYDVKM, per germline. The ends were cut back, 4 bases at V and 5 bases at J, with 18 bases in the middle. The CDR3 bases are TGTGCCAGCAGTTCCCCACTCGGGTTGGTGGACGAGCAGTACTTC. Translation gives CASSSPLGLVDEQYF.

The V call is TRBV5-4, the J call TRBJ1-4; D may be TRBD1 (5 bases). The CDR3 loop spans 15 amino acids. Germline CDR1 and CDR2: SGHNT and YYREEE (reference sequence). Trimming left V 0 bases short and J 8 bases short, with 14 bases between. CDR3: CASSLGRGPLEKLFF. The CDR3 DNA reads TGTGCCAGCAGCTTGGGACGGGGCCCACTGGAAAAACTGTTTTTT.

The V gene is TRBV18, the J gene TRBJ2-7; 10 bases align to TRBD2. Germline V gene data show CDR1 as KGHSH and CDR2 as LQKENI. This CDR3 region has 17 residues. Unmatched junction bases numbered 10, after V lost 3 bases and J lost 2 bases. CDR3 sequence: CASSPQDLAGVTYEQYF. The DNA for the CDR3 is TGTGCCAGCTCACCGCAGGATCTAGCGGGGGTTACCTACGAGCAGTACTTC. The complete variable domain, with remaining parts taken from reference TRBV18 and TRBJ2-7, reads NAGVMQNPRHLVRRRGQEARLRCSPMKGHSHVYWYRQLPEEGLKFMVYLQKENIIDESGMPKERFSAEFPKEGPSILRIQQVVRGDSAAYFCASSPQDLAGVTYEQYFGPGTRLTVT.